This is a list of T cell receptor beta chains from one sample in a study of T cell responses to AZD1222 COVID-19 vaccine. Data came from immunoSEQ multiplex PCR; TCRdb stores just in-frame clones and leaves some out. The data contain roughly 150,000 clones, around 90% of them singletons. The starting material was peripheral blood, obtained on day 0 of AZD1222 vaccination. The source of these receptors is an adult in good health. CDR3s include the opening cysteine and the closing phenylalanine or tryptophan. Each record gives: clone size, V gene, J gene, D gene, CDR3 protein, CDR3 DNA. The D gene is left open where the match is weak. Expanded clones get a size class; other rows say once, few or many, or leave the size out.

clone_size: .; v_call: TRBV2; j_call: TRBJ1-1; d_call: TRBD1; cdr3_aa: CASTRWGRGDTEAFF; cdr3_nt: TGTGCCAGCACCCGGTGGGGCAGGGGGGACACTGAAGCTTTCTTT
clone_size: .; v_call: TRBV7-6; j_call: TRBJ2-1; d_call: TRBD2; cdr3_aa: CASSLKTSGREDEQFF; cdr3_nt: TGTGCCAGCAGCTTAAAGACTAGCGGGAGGGAAGATGAGCAGTTCTTC
clone_size: .; v_call: TRBV7-2; j_call: TRBJ2-4; d_call: TRBD1; cdr3_aa: CASSSITGGAKNIQYF; cdr3_nt: TGTGCCAGCAGCTCAATTACAGGGGGTGCCAAAAACATTCAGTACTTC
clone_size: .; v_call: TRBV27; j_call: TRBJ2-7; d_call: .; cdr3_aa: CASSQWGASESYEQYF; cdr3_nt: TGTGCCAGCAGCCAATGGGGTGCATCCGAGTCCTACGAGCAGTACTTC
clone_size: .; v_call: TRBV18; j_call: TRBJ2-7; d_call: TRBD1; cdr3_aa: CASSRDRTSYEQYF; cdr3_nt: TGTGCCAGCTCACGGGACAGAACCTCCTACGAGCAGTACTTC
clone_size: few; v_call: TRBV27; j_call: TRBJ1-4; d_call: .; cdr3_aa: CASKLQAGEKLFF; cdr3_nt: TGTGCCAGCAAGTTACAGGCGGGGGAAAAACTGTTTTTT
clone_size: .; v_call: TRBV18; j_call: TRBJ1-1; d_call: .; cdr3_aa: CASSFMTDGFNTEAFF; cdr3_nt: TGTGCCAGCTCGTTTATGACGGACGGGTTTAACACTGAAGCTTTCTTT
clone_size: few; v_call: TRBV2; j_call: TRBJ1-5; d_call: .; cdr3_aa: CASSDAGNQPQHF; cdr3_nt: TGTGCCAGCAGTGACGCGGGTAATCAGCCCCAGCATTTT
clone_size: .; v_call: TRBV18; j_call: TRBJ2-2; d_call: .; cdr3_aa: CASSPRTVETGELFF; cdr3_nt: TGTGCCAGCTCACCACGGACAGTTGAGACCGGGGAGCTGTTTTTT
clone_size: .; v_call: TRBV9; j_call: TRBJ2-2; d_call: TRBD2; cdr3_aa: CASSLLAGVGGELFF; cdr3_nt: TGTGCCAGCAGCCTTTTAGCGGGAGTGGGCGGGGAGCTGTTTTTT
clone_size: .; v_call: TRBV6-5; j_call: TRBJ1-2; d_call: .; cdr3_aa: CASSSSGGDGYTF; cdr3_nt: TGTGCCAGCAGCTCCTCGGGGGGCGATGGCTACACCTTC
clone_size: .; v_call: TRBV30; j_call: TRBJ1-6; d_call: TRBD1; cdr3_aa: CAWSPDRDSSYNSPLHF; cdr3_nt: TGTGCCTGGAGTCCCGACAGGGACAGCTCCTATAATTCACCCCTCCACTTT
clone_size: medium-sized; v_call: TRBV19; j_call: TRBJ1-5; d_call: .; cdr3_aa: CASSVGPGLGQPQHF; cdr3_nt: TGTGCCAGTAGTGTAGGGCCTGGGCTTGGTCAGCCCCAGCATTTT
clone_size: .; v_call: TRBV19; j_call: TRBJ1-1; d_call: .; cdr3_aa: CASSYPNTEAFF; cdr3_nt: TGTGCCAGTAGCTACCCGAACACTGAAGCTTTCTTT
clone_size: once; v_call: TRBV6-5; j_call: TRBJ1-1; d_call: .; cdr3_aa: CASSLGPATNTEAFF; cdr3_nt: TGTGCCAGCAGTTTGGGGCCAGCTACGAACACTGAAGCTTTCTTT
clone_size: .; v_call: TRBV6-2/TRBV6-3; j_call: TRBJ1-5; d_call: .; cdr3_aa: CASSGSFFQPQHF; cdr3_nt: TGTGCCAGCAGTGGGAGTTTTTTTCAGCCCCAGCATTTT
clone_size: .; v_call: TRBV30; j_call: TRBJ2-3; d_call: TRBD2; cdr3_aa: CAWSKGTRPDTQYF; cdr3_nt: TGTGCCTGGAGTAAAGGGACTAGACCAGATACGCAGTATTTT
clone_size: few; v_call: TRBV11-2; j_call: TRBJ2-5; d_call: .; cdr3_aa: CASSFPRWGKQETQYF; cdr3_nt: TGTGCCAGCAGCTTTCCCCGATGGGGGAAACAAGAGACCCAGTACTTC
clone_size: once; v_call: TRBV5-1; j_call: TRBJ1-1; d_call: .; cdr3_aa: CASSLDPKDYTEAFF; cdr3_nt: TGCGCCAGCAGCTTGGACCCAAAAGATTACACTGAAGCTTTCTTT
clone_size: .; v_call: TRBV7-9; j_call: TRBJ2-5; d_call: .; cdr3_aa: CASSPAPEETQYF; cdr3_nt: TGTGCCAGCAGTCCTGCCCCAGAAGAGACCCAGTACTTC
clone_size: .; v_call: TRBV3-1/TRBV3-2; j_call: TRBJ2-7; d_call: .; cdr3_aa: CASSQDGGFYEQYF; cdr3_nt: TGTGCCAGCAGCCAAGATGGAGGGTTCTACGAGCAGTACTTC
clone_size: .; v_call: TRBV7-8; j_call: TRBJ2-3; d_call: TRBD1; cdr3_aa: CASSLSDRGIDTQYF; cdr3_nt: TGTGCCAGCAGCTTATCGGACAGGGGCATAGATACGCAGTATTTT
clone_size: .; v_call: TRBV19; j_call: TRBJ2-1; d_call: TRBD1; cdr3_aa: CASSIDPPGGSYNEQFF; cdr3_nt: TGTGCCAGTAGTATAGATCCTCCAGGGGGCTCCTACAATGAGCAGTTCTTC
clone_size: .; v_call: TRBV7-3; j_call: TRBJ2-3; d_call: .; cdr3_aa: CASSLRSGWDTQYF; cdr3_nt: TGTGCCAGCAGCTTAAGATCGGGGTGGGATACGCAGTATTTT
clone_size: .; v_call: TRBV4-3; j_call: TRBJ1-1; d_call: TRBD1; cdr3_aa: CASSQALKTGESEAFF; cdr3_nt: TGCGCCAGCAGCCAGGCCTTAAAGACAGGGGAATCTGAAGCTTTCTTT
clone_size: .; v_call: TRBV5-4; j_call: TRBJ2-2; d_call: .; cdr3_aa: CASSPNTGELFF; cdr3_nt: TGTGCCAGCAGCCCGAACACCGGGGAGCTGTTTTTT
clone_size: .; v_call: TRBV19; j_call: TRBJ1-1; d_call: .; cdr3_aa: CASSPSAGVGTEAFF; cdr3_nt: TGTGCCAGTAGCCCCTCGGCAGGGGTAGGGACTGAAGCTTTCTTT
clone_size: .; v_call: TRBV27; j_call: TRBJ2-1; d_call: TRBD2; cdr3_aa: CASSFSGGTYNEQFF; cdr3_nt: TGTGCCAGCAGTTTTAGCGGGGGTACCTACAATGAGCAGTTCTTC
clone_size: .; v_call: TRBV5-6; j_call: TRBJ2-1; d_call: .; cdr3_aa: CASSLERSYNEQFF; cdr3_nt: TGTGCCAGCAGCTTGGAACGGTCGTACAATGAGCAGTTCTTC
clone_size: .; v_call: TRBV12-3/TRBV12-4; j_call: TRBJ2-1; d_call: .; cdr3_aa: CASSSDGVGEQFF; cdr3_nt: TGTGCCAGCAGTTCCGACGGGGTAGGTGAGCAGTTCTTC
clone_size: once; v_call: TRBV2; j_call: TRBJ1-4; d_call: TRBD1; cdr3_aa: CASSRDRGANEKLFF; cdr3_nt: TGTGCCAGCAGCCGGGACAGGGGTGCTAATGAAAAACTGTTTTTT
clone_size: .; v_call: TRBV7-9; j_call: TRBJ2-1; d_call: .; cdr3_aa: CASSLTREQFF; cdr3_nt: TGTGCCAGCAGCTTGACTAGAGAGCAGTTCTTC
clone_size: .; v_call: TRBV5-1; j_call: TRBJ2-5; d_call: .; cdr3_aa: CASSLGGFQETQYF; cdr3_nt: TGCGCCAGCAGCTTGGGCGGGTTCCAAGAGACCCAGTACTTC
clone_size: once; v_call: TRBV6-4; j_call: TRBJ2-1; d_call: .; cdr3_aa: CASSGPGGEQFF; cdr3_nt: TGTGCCAGCAGCGGTCCCGGAGGTGAGCAGTTCTTC
clone_size: .; v_call: TRBV4-3; j_call: TRBJ2-2; d_call: .; cdr3_aa: CASSQDLGAAGTGELFF; cdr3_nt: TGCGCCAGCAGCCAAGATCTGGGGGCAGCAGGCACCGGGGAGCTGTTTTTT
clone_size: .; v_call: TRBV4-1; j_call: TRBJ2-7; d_call: TRBD2; cdr3_aa: CASVQQLAGGYEQYF; cdr3_nt: TGCGCCAGCGTCCAGCAGCTAGCGGGGGGCTACGAGCAGTACTTC
clone_size: .; v_call: TRBV16; j_call: TRBJ1-6; d_call: .; cdr3_aa: CASSLGSFFSPLHF; cdr3_nt: TGTGCCAGCTCTCTCGGGTCCTTTTTTTCACCCCTCCACTTT
clone_size: .; v_call: TRBV4-1; j_call: TRBJ1-4; d_call: .; cdr3_aa: CASSQSGTNEKLFF; cdr3_nt: TGCGCCAGCAGCCAATCAGGGACTAATGAAAAACTGTTTTTT